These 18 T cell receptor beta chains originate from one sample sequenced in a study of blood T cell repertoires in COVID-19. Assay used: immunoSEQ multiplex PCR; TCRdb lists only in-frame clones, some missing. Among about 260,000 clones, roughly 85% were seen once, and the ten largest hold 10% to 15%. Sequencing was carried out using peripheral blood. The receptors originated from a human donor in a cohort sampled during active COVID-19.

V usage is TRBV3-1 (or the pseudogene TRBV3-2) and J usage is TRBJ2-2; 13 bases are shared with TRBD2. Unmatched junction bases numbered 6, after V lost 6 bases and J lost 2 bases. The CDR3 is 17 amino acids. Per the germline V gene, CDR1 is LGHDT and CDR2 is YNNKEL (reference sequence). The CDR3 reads CASSPGTSGVNTGELFF. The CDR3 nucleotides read TGTGCCAGCAGTCCCGGGACTAGCGGGGTCAACACCGGGGAGCTGTTTTTT.

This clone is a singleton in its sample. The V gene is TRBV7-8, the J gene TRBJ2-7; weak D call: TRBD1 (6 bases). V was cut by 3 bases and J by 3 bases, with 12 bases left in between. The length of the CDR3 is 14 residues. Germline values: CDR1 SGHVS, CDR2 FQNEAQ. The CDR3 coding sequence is TGTGCCAGCAGCTTCAATACAGGGATCTACGAGCAGTACTTC. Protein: CASSFNTGIYEQYF.

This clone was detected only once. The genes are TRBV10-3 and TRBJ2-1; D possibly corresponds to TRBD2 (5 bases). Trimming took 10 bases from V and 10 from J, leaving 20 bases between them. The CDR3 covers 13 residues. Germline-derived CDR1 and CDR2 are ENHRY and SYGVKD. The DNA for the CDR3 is TGTGCCACCTCTAAAGAAACGGGAAAGGAGCAGTTCTTC. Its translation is CATSKETGKEQFF.

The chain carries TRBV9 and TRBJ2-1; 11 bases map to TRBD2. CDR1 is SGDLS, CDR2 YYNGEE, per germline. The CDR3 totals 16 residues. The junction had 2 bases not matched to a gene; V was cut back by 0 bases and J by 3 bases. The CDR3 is CASSVATSGSYNEQFF. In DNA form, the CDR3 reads TGTGCCAGCAGCGTAGCTACTAGCGGGAGCTACAATGAGCAGTTCTTC.

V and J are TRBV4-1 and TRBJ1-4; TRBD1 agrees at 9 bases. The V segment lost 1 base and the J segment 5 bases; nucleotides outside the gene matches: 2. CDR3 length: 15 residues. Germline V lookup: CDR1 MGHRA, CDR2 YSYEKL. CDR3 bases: TGCGCCAGCAGCCAAGCCGGGACAGGGAATGAAAAACTGTTTTTT. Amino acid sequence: CASSQAGTGNEKLFF.

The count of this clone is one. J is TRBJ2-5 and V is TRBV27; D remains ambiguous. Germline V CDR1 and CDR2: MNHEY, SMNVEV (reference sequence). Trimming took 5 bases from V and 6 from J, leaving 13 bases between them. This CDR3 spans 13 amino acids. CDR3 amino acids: CASSLVPRKTQYF. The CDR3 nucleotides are TGTGCCAGCAGTCTTGTTCCGAGGAAGACCCAGTACTTC.

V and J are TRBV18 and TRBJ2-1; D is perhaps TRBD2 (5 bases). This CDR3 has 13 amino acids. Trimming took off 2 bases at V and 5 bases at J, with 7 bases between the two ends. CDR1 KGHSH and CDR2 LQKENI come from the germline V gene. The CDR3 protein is CASSPSGNNEQFF. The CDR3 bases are TGTGCCAGCTCACCATCCGGGAACAATGAGCAGTTCTTC.

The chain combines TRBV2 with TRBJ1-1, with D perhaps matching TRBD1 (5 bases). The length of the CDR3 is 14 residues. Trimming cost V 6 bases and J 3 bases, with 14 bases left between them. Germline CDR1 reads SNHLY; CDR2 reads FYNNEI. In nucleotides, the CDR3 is TGTGCCAGCAGGATAGGGGCCCCATACACTGAAGCTTTCTTT. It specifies CASRIGAPYTEAFF.

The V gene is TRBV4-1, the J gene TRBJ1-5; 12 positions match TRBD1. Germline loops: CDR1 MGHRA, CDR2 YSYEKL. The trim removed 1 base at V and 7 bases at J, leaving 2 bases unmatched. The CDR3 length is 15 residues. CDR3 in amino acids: CASSQGGQGAQPQHF. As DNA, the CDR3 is TGCGCCAGCAGCCAAGGGGGACAGGGGGCCCAGCCCCAGCATTTT.

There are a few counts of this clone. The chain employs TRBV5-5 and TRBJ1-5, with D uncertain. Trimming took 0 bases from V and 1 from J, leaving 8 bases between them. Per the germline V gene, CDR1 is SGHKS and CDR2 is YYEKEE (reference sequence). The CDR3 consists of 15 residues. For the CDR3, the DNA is TGTGCCAGCAGCTTGGGGGCCCTAAGCAATCAGCCCCAGCATTTT. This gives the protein CASSLGALSNQPQHF.

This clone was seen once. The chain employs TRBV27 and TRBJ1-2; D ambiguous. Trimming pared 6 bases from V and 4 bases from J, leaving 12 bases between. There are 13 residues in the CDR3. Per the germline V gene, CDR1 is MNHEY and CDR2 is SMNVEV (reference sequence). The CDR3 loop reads CASREPGSYGYTF. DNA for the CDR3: TGTGCCAGCAGGGAACCGGGAAGCTATGGCTACACCTTC.

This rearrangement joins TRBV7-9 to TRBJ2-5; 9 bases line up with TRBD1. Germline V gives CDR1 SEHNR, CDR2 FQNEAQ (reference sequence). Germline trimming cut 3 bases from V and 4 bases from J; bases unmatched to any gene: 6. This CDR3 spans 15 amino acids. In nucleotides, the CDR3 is TGTGCCAGCAGCTTGGGGACAGGGATTCGAGAGACCCAGTACTTC. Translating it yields CASSLGTGIRETQYF. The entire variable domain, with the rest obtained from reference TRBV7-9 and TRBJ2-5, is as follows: DTGVSQNPRHKITKRGQNVTFRCDPISEHNRLYWYRQTLGQGPEFLTYFQNEAQLEKSRLLSDRFSAERPKGSFSTLEIQRTEQGDSAMYLCASSLGTGIRETQYFGPGTRLLVL.

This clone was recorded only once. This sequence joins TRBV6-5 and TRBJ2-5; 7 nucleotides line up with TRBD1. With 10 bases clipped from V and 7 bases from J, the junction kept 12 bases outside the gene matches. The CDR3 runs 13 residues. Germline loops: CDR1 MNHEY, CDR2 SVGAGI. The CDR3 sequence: CATRAPSGGTQYF. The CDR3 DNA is TGTGCCACCAGGGCACCATCAGGGGGGACCCAGTACTTC.

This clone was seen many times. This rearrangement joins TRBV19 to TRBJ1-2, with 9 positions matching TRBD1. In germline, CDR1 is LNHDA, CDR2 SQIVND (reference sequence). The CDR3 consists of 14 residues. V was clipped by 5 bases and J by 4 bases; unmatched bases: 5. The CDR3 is CASSLGQGSYGYTF. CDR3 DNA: TGTGCCAGTAGTCTCGGACAGGGGAGCTATGGCTACACCTTC.

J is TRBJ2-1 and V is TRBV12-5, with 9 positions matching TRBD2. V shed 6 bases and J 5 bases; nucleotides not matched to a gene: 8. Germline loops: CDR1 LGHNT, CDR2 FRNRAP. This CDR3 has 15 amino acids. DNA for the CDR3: TGTGCTAGTGGAGGGGGGACTAGCCGGCACAATGAGCAGTTCTTC. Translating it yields CASGGGTSRHNEQFF.

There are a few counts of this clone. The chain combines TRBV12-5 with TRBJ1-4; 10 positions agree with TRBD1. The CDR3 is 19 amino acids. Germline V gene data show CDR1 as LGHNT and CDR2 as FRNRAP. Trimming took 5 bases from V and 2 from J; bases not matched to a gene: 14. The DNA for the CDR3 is TGTGCTAGTGGTCCGGATTTCGACAGGGGGCTTTTGACTAATGAAAAACTGTTTTTT. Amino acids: CASGPDFDRGLLTNEKLFF.

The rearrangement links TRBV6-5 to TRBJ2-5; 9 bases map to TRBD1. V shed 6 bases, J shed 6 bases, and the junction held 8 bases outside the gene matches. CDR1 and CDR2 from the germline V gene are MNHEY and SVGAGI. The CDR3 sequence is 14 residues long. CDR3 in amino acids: CASRPGTGRKTQYF. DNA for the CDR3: TGTGCCAGCAGGCCGGGGACAGGGAGGAAGACCCAGTACTTC.

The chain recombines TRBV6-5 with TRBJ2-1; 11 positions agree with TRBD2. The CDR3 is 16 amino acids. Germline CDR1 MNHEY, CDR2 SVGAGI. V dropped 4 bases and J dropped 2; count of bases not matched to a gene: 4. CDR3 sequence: CASSSRLAGTYNEQFF. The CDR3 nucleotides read TGTGCCAGCAGTTCGAGACTAGCGGGAACCTACAATGAGCAGTTCTTC.